The 30 T cell receptor beta chains in this list originate from one sample, sequenced in a study of monozygotic twins with inflammatory bowel disease. No DNA is given; TCRdb re-called the 5' RACE reads and lists each CDR3 protein once. The table lists roughly 200,000 distinct CDR3 sequences. Sequenced input: blood. Every receptor here comes from a human donor with ulcerative colitis or Crohn's disease, or a healthy co-twin of an affected twin (not recorded which).

This chain uses TRBV15 with TRBJ2-7. Germline V gene sequence: CDR1 LNHNV, CDR2 YYDKDF (reference sequence). CDR3 length: 12 amino acids. CDR3 loop: CATSRDTYEQYF.

This rearrangement joins TRBV6-1 to TRBJ1-6; there is no DNA to check the TCRdb D call of TRBD1. Germline CDR1 and CDR2: MNHNS and SASEGT. CDR3 length: 15 residues. CDR3 protein: CASRPQGGANSPLHF.

This chain joins TRBV2 and TRBJ2-2. This CDR3 contains 14 residues. Germline CDR1 and CDR2: SNHLY and FYNNEI. CDR3 protein: CASNIGANTGELFF.

This clonotype is called medium-sized based on its frequency. The chain employs TRBV5-1 and TRBJ2-3; lacking DNA, the TRBD2 call made by TCRdb goes unchecked. CDR1 and CDR2 from the germline V gene are SGHRS and YFSETQ. This CDR3 is 13 amino acids long. The CDR3 here is CATRLEGTDTQYF.

The chain joins TRBV5-1 to TRBJ2-3; TCRdb returns TRBD1, unconfirmable since there is no DNA. The germline V gene has CDR1 SGHRS and CDR2 YFSETQ. This CDR3 has 16 amino acids. The CDR3 loop reads CASSLAGTPGTDTQYF.

This chain links TRBV7-3 with TRBJ2-2; the D gene TCRdb calls, TRBD1, cannot be checked with no DNA. The CDR3 is 13 residues long. Germline lookup yields CDR1 SGHTA and CDR2 FQGTGA. The chain's CDR3 is CASSGQGFGELFF.

J is TRBJ2-1 and V is TRBV20-1; checking the TCRdb D call of TRBD2 is not possible without DNA. The CDR3 contains 16 residues. Germline CDR1 reads DFQATT; CDR2 reads SNEGSKA (reference sequence). CDR3 in amino acids: CSARVKTSGRYNEQFF.

This chain joins TRBV7-2 and TRBJ1-1; TCRdb designates TRBD1, a call that cannot be tested without DNA. The CDR3 consists of 14 residues. Germline assignment: CDR1 SGHTA and CDR2 FQGNSA. The CDR3 sequence is CASSSGGGGTEAFF.

This chain joins TRBV11-2 and TRBJ2-3; absent DNA, TCRdb's TRBD1 call cannot be checked. Germline V CDR1 and CDR2: SGHAT, FQNNGV. There are 17 residues in the CDR3. CDR3 in amino acids: CASSGLAGTPSTDTQYF.

The gene calls are TRBV28 and TRBJ2-7; TCRdb's D call, TRBD2, is unchecked because there is no DNA. This CDR3 is 14 amino acids long. In germline, CDR1 is MDHEN, CDR2 SYDVKM. CDR3: CASTRLAGEYEQYF. The variable domain in full, completed from reference TRBV28 and TRBJ2-7, reads DVKVTQSSRYLVKRTGEKVFLECVQDMDHENMFWYRQDPGLGLRLIYFSYDVKMKEKGDIPEGYSVSREKKERFSLILESASTNQTSMYLCASTRLAGEYEQYFGPGTRLTVT.

The chain combines TRBV7-2 with TRBJ2-7; TCRdb picks TRBD2, but there is no DNA to check that call. Germline V gene data show CDR1 as SGHTA and CDR2 as FQGNSA. The CDR3 sequence is 13 residues long. The chain's CDR3 is CASSQVAGFEQYF.

The V call is TRBV20-1, the J call TRBJ1-5; TCRdb's D gene call, TRBD1, goes unchecked for lack of DNA. Per the germline V gene, CDR1 is DFQATT and CDR2 is SNEGSKA (reference sequence). The CDR3 spans 13 residues. The CDR3 reads CSAAGTGNQPQHF.

This chain joins TRBV7-6 and TRBJ2-2. Germline-derived CDR1 and CDR2 are SGHVS and FNYEAQ. The CDR3 length is 13 residues. The CDR3 is CASSSWGTGELFF.

This chain uses TRBV30 with TRBJ2-2; the D call from TCRdb, TRBD1, cannot be confirmed without DNA. The CDR3 sequence is 15 residues long. Germline V gene lookup returns CDR1 GTSNPN and CDR2 SVGIG (reference sequence). The CDR3: CAWSVLAGDTGELFF.

The chain employs TRBV7-2 and TRBJ1-2; TCRdb's D call of TRBD1 is untestable without DNA. CDR3 length: 13 residues. Germline CDR1 is SGHTA and CDR2 is FQGNSA. The CDR3 protein is CASSLRTGDGYTF.

J is TRBJ2-7 and V is TRBV19; TCRdb indicates TRBD1, and absent DNA this call remains unverified. CDR1 and CDR2 (germline): LNHDA, SQIVND (reference sequence). The CDR3 totals 16 residues. CDR3 protein: CASSIKPSQGVYEQYF.

The genes are TRBV12-3 or TRBV12-4 and TRBJ2-3; the D call from TCRdb, TRBD2, cannot be confirmed without DNA. The CDR3 is 15 amino acids. The CDR3 here is CASSKTSGGSQAQYF.

V is TRBV6-6 and J is TRBJ1-1; lacking DNA, the TRBD1 call made by TCRdb goes unchecked. This CDR3 has 14 amino acids. In germline, CDR1 is MNHNY, CDR2 SVGAGI (reference sequence). CDR3 sequence reads: CASSYLGQGTEAFF.

The CDR3: CASSPSGTAGNTIYF. The rearrangement joins TRBV27 to TRBJ1-3; TCRdb designates TRBD1, a call that cannot be tested without DNA. The CDR3 is 15 residues long. Germline lookup yields CDR1 MNHEY and CDR2 SMNVEV (reference sequence).

This chain links TRBV12-3 or TRBV12-4 with TRBJ2-1; the D call from TCRdb, TRBD2, cannot be confirmed without DNA. CDR3 length: 15 amino acids. The CDR3 region is CASIHSGSSYNEQFF.

V usage is TRBV19 and J usage is TRBJ2-2. This CDR3 region has 11 residues. The germline V gene encodes CDR1 LNHDA and CDR2 SQIVND (reference sequence). The CDR3 loop reads CASSAPGELFF.

The chain links TRBV5-1 to TRBJ2-2; TCRdb's assignment of TRBD1 cannot be checked, as there is no DNA. CDR1 SGHRS and CDR2 YFSETQ come from the germline V gene. The CDR3 contains 16 residues. CDR3 region: CASSPGPGGPSGELFF.

V and J are TRBV5-1 and TRBJ2-1; absent DNA, TCRdb's TRBD2 call cannot be checked. The CDR3 is 14 residues long. Per the germline V gene, CDR1 is SGHRS and CDR2 is YFSETQ. CDR3 protein: CASNPGGAYNEQFF. The entire variable domain, with the rest obtained from reference TRBV5-1 and TRBJ2-1, is as follows: KAGVTQTPRYLIKTRGQQVTLSCSPISGHRSVSWYQQTPGQGLQFLFEYFSETQRNKGNFPGRFSGRQFSNSRSEMNVSTLELGDSALYLCASNPGGAYNEQFFGPGTRLTVL.

The J gene is TRBJ2-6, the V gene TRBV3-1. There are 14 residues in the CDR3. CDR1 LGHDT and CDR2 YNNKEL come from the germline V gene (reference sequence). The CDR3 sequence: CASSQEHWANVLTF.

The rearrangement links TRBV7-6 to TRBJ2-2; lacking DNA, the TRBD2 call made by TCRdb goes unchecked. The length of the CDR3 is 16 residues. Germline CDR1 SGHVS, CDR2 FNYEAQ. The CDR3 sequence: CASSIGTNHPVGELFF.

V usage is TRBV11-2 and J usage is TRBJ2-1; TCRdb outputs TRBD2, but without DNA this stays unchecked. The CDR3 has 14 amino acids. In germline, CDR1 is SGHAT, CDR2 FQNNGV. The CDR3: CASSLSGTYNEQFF.

The genes are TRBV7-2 and TRBJ2-3; TCRdb's D call of TRBD1 is untestable without DNA. The germline gives CDR1 SGHTA, CDR2 FQGNSA. This CDR3 comprises 15 residues. CDR3 amino acids: CASTPREQGTHTQYF.

This chain uses TRBV7-6 with TRBJ1-1; no DNA is available, so the TRBD1 call from TCRdb remains unchecked. Germline lookup yields CDR1 SGHVS and CDR2 FNYEAQ. The CDR3 length is 16 residues. The CDR3 loop reads CASSLQNGGWSTEAFF.

The chain has TRBV6-1 and TRBJ2-7; TCRdb designates TRBD2, a call that cannot be tested without DNA. Per germline, CDR1 MNHNS and CDR2 SASEGT. This CDR3 is 14 amino acids long. CDR3 sequence reads: CASSVSGGNYEQYF.

This chain connects TRBV30 to TRBJ2-1; TCRdb lists TRBD2, though no DNA is available to test this call. Germline V gene sequence: CDR1 GTSNPN, CDR2 SVGIG (reference sequence). The CDR3 sequence is 14 residues long. CDR3 region: CAWNLPAGYNEQFF. The full variable domain, its missing parts supplied by reference TRBV30 and TRBJ2-1, is SQTIHQWPATLVQPVGSPLSLECTVEGTSNPNLYWYRQAAGRGLQLLFYSVGIGQISSEVPQNLSASRPQDRQFILSSKKLLLSDSGFYLCAWNLPAGYNEQFFGPGTRLTVL.